The 29 T cell receptor beta chains reported below all come from one sample, sequenced in a study of CD8 T cells in Susac syndrome. Reverse transcription used about 0.45 to 1 ug RNA and random hexamers. TCRdb fed the immunoSEQ multiplex PCR reads into MiXCR, producing one record per CDR3 protein. The sample shows approximately 120,000 distinct CDR3 sequences, roughly 95% of them seen only once. Sequencing was done on a sample of CD4+ T cells from PBMCs. All receptors come from a human donor in good health.

This chain joins TRBV20-1 and TRBJ2-1; 10 bases line up with TRBD1. Trimming cost V 3 bases and J 5 bases; bases outside gene matches: 7. CDR3 length: 15 amino acids. Looked up from germline, CDR1 is DFQATT and CDR2 is SNEGSKA (reference sequence). CDR3 loop: CSASNGQGGDNEQFF. The CDR3 DNA reads as TGCAGTGCTAGTAATGGACAGGGGGGAGACAATGAGCAGTTCTTC.

The chain combines TRBV7-9 with TRBJ2-7; 7 bases line up with TRBD1. Trimming at V came to 1 base and at J to 5 bases, leaving 8 bases not matched to a gene. This CDR3 spans 15 amino acids. Germline V gene data show CDR1 as SEHNR and CDR2 as FQNEAQ (reference sequence). The CDR3, as DNA: TGTGCCAGCAGCTTAGTATCAGGGGGAAACGACGAGCAGTACTTC. Residues: CASSLVSGGNDEQYF.

This chain connects TRBV4-1 to TRBJ2-7; TRBD1 matches at 9 bases. The V segment lost 1 base and the J segment 9 bases; nucleotides outside the gene matches: 13. Germline CDR1 and CDR2: MGHRA and YSYEKL. This CDR3 is built from 16 residues. Here the CDR3 reads CASSQVFGTGLIGQYF. CDR3 in DNA: TGCGCCAGCAGCCAAGTTTTTGGGACAGGGTTAATAGGGCAGTACTTC.

This chain joins TRBV29-1 and TRBJ2-1; TRBD2 agrees at 7 bases. This CDR3 is built from 17 residues. V gave up 5 bases and J gave up 0 bases; unmatched junction bases: 13. CDR1 and CDR2 (germline): SQVTM, ANQGSEA. The CDR3 region is CSVRRGRAGSSYNEQFF. CDR3 sequence (DNA): TGCAGCGTTCGCCGTGGGAGAGCGGGAAGCTCCTACAATGAGCAGTTCTTC.

The chain recombines TRBV7-2 with TRBJ1-1; D remains ambiguous. This CDR3 has 14 amino acids. Germline V gives CDR1 SGHTA, CDR2 FQGNSA. Trimming shortened V by 5 bases and J by 0 bases, and 10 bases separated the two germline ends. The CDR3 loop is CASSLRTVNTEAFF. Written as DNA, the CDR3 is TGTGCCAGCAGCCTCCGGACGGTGAACACTGAAGCTTTCTTT.

This chain connects TRBV7-9 to TRBJ2-1; D possibly corresponds to TRBD1 (6 bases). CDR1 is SEHNR and CDR2 is FQNEAQ in the germline V gene (reference sequence). Trimming stripped 5 bases from V and 1 base from J, with 9 bases between. This CDR3 region has 14 residues. The CDR3 is CASSKDSSYNEQFF. Here the CDR3 DNA reads TGTGCCAGCAGCAAGGACAGTTCCTACAATGAGCAGTTCTTC.

This chain connects TRBV5-1 to TRBJ1-4; D is ambiguous. CDR1 is SGHRS, CDR2 YFSETQ, per germline. This CDR3 comprises 15 residues. Trimming cost V 3 bases and J 6 bases, with 15 bases left between them. CDR3 in DNA: TGCGCCAGCAGCTCGGGTCGCACTCTCGATGAAAAACTGTTTTTT. Translated: CASSSGRTLDEKLFF.

The CDR3 sequence is CASSITSGIGDTQYF. The CDR3 region has the DNA TGTGCCAGTTCGATCACTAGCGGGATAGGAGATACGCAGTATTTT. The chain joins TRBV19 to TRBJ2-3; 10 bases are a match to TRBD2. V shed 8 bases, J shed 5 bases, and the junction held 10 bases outside the gene matches. The CDR3 extends over 15 amino acids. CDR1 and CDR2 (germline): LNHDA, SQIVND (reference sequence).

This clonotype has just one count. The chain couples TRBV20-1 to TRBJ2-7; TRBD1 is a possible D gene (6 bases). Trimming removed 3 bases at V and 6 bases at J, with 12 bases between. This CDR3 has 12 residues. Germline-derived CDR1 and CDR2 are DFQATT and SNEGSKA (reference sequence). The CDR3 loop reads CSASTQGFEQYF. DNA of the CDR3: TGCAGTGCTAGTACCCAGGGGTTCGAGCAGTACTTC.

The rearrangement joins TRBV23-1 to TRBJ1-2, with D hard to call. TRBV23-1 has ORF status, its function being uncertain. Trimming removed 3 bases at V and 4 bases at J, with 9 bases between. The CDR3 totals 13 residues. The CDR3 coding sequence is TGCGCCAGCAGTCAGAAGACCGCCTATGGCTACACCTTC. Its translation: CASSQKTAYGYTF.

The CDR3 nucleotides read TGTGCCAGCAGCCATCGGGACCTCCTCACAGATACGCAGTATTTT. Its translation is CASSHRDLLTDTQYF. The J gene is TRBJ2-3, the V gene TRBV9; D might be TRBD1 or TRBD2, each matching 5 bases. The CDR3 length is 15 residues. The ends were cut back, 4 bases at V and 2 bases at J, with 14 bases in the middle. Germline V lookup: CDR1 SGDLS, CDR2 YYNGEE. Supplemented by reference TRBV9 and TRBJ2-3, the full variable domain reads DSGVTQTPKHLITATGQRVTLRCSPRSGDLSVYWYQQSLDQGLQFLIQYYNGEERAKGNILERFSAQQFPDLHSELNLSSLELGDSALYFCASSHRDLLTDTQYFGPGTRLTVL.

This clonotype was detected once. The chain links TRBV28 to TRBJ2-7; perhaps TRBD2 as D (6 bases). Trimming removed 8 bases from V and 4 bases from J, with 18 bases in between. Germline CDR1 and CDR2: MDHEN and SYDVKM. The length of the CDR3 is 14 residues. CDR3 in DNA: TGTGCCAGCGGACCTTGGGGAGGCTCTTACGAGCAGTACTTC. Translation gives CASGPWGGSYEQYF.

The chain joins TRBV20-1 to TRBJ2-5; unclear D gene. V was cut by 3 bases and J by 2 bases, with 7 bases left in between. This CDR3 comprises 12 residues. CDR1 and CDR2 (germline): DFQATT, SNEGSKA (reference sequence). CDR3 DNA sequence: TGCAGTGCTAGGATTGTTCAAGAGACCCAGTACTTC. It encodes CSARIVQETQYF.

The chain couples TRBV18 to TRBJ2-4; a weak D match, TRBD1 (5 bases). Trimming pared 4 bases from V and 16 bases from J, leaving 20 bases between. CDR3 size: 13 residues. Germline V gives CDR1 KGHSH, CDR2 LQKENI. The CDR3 protein is CASSRSTTEDVYF. The CDR3 DNA follows: TGTGCCAGCTCACGGAGTACGACAGAGGATGTTTACTTC.

The chain recombines TRBV5-4 with TRBJ1-2; D ambiguous. CDR3 length equals 15 residues. V gave up 0 bases and J gave up 6 bases, with 15 bases separating them. The germline CDR1 and CDR2 sequences are SGHNT and YYREEE (reference sequence). CDR3 sequence reads: CASSLAPRTTDGYTF. CDR3 nucleotide sequence: TGTGCCAGCAGCTTGGCTCCCAGAACCACGGATGGCTACACCTTC.

This chain joins TRBV24-1 and TRBJ2-1, with TRBD1 as a possible D gene (6 bases). Germline CDR1 reads KGHDR; CDR2 reads SFDVKD. CDR3 size: 16 residues. V was pared by 6 bases and J by 0 bases, with 14 bases between. Here the CDR3 reads CATSPSGASSYNEQFF. The CDR3 region has the DNA TGTGCCACCAGTCCTTCAGGGGCGAGCTCCTACAATGAGCAGTTCTTC.

The chain links TRBV29-1 to TRBJ2-7, with 15 bases identical to TRBD2. The CDR3 has 13 amino acids. Per the germline V gene, CDR1 is SQVTM and CDR2 is ANQGSEA. The V gene end was trimmed by 7 bases and the J gene end by 5 bases; junction bases not matched to a gene: 3. CDR3: CSARTSGRDEQYF. DNA for the CDR3: TGCAGCGCGCGGACTAGCGGGAGGGACGAGCAGTACTTC.

J is TRBJ1-5 and V is TRBV25-1; a possible D gene is TRBD1 (5 bases). In germline, CDR1 is MGHDK, CDR2 SYGVNS. Deletions cut 8 bases from V and 3 bases from J, with 14 bases between. The CDR3 consists of 14 residues. Written as DNA, the CDR3 is TGTGCCAGCGGGGGGACTGGCGTCAATCAGCCCCAGCATTTT. Translation: CASGGTGVNQPQHF.

The V and J genes are TRBV2 and TRBJ1-5; weak D call: TRBD1 (5 bases). V shed 4 bases and J shed 2 bases, with 9 bases lying between them. This CDR3 is 14 amino acids long. Germline values: CDR1 SNHLY, CDR2 FYNNEI. The CDR3 DNA sequence: TGTGCCAGCAGTGCTGGGGGGGGCAATCAGCCCCAGCATTTT. Translating it yields CASSAGGGNQPQHF.

The chain recombines TRBV5-6 with TRBJ1-2, with D hard to call. Germline V gene sequence: CDR1 SGHDT, CDR2 YYEEEE. Trimming cost V 5 bases and J 1 base, with 9 bases left between them. There are 13 residues in the CDR3. The CDR3 loop is CASSRENNYGYTF. The CDR3 DNA follows: TGTGCCAGCAGTCGCGAAAATAACTATGGCTACACCTTC.

This chain joins TRBV7-9 and TRBJ2-7, with a tentative D call TRBD1 (6 bases). CDR1 and CDR2 from the germline V gene are SEHNR and FQNEAQ (reference sequence). The CDR3 contains 14 residues. V was shortened by 1 base and J by 3 bases, with 10 bases between the two germline ends. This CDR3 reads CASSLGQGIYEQYF. CDR3 bases: TGTGCCAGCAGCTTAGGTCAGGGGATCTACGAGCAGTACTTC.

This clonotype was recorded once. The chain recombines TRBV6-1 with TRBJ2-2; 9 bases are shared with TRBD1. V was pared by 5 bases and J by 4 bases, with 17 bases of the junction left unmatched. The CDR3 spans 19 residues. Looked up from germline, CDR1 is MNHNS and CDR2 is SASEGT. DNA of the CDR3: TGTGCCAGCAGTACCCGGGACAGGGATCCCTATCAAAGCACCGGGGAGCTGTTTTTT. Translation: CASSTRDRDPYQSTGELFF.

J is TRBJ2-6 and V is TRBV20-1; possible D gene TRBD1, 6 bases. CDR1 and CDR2 from the germline V gene are DFQATT and SNEGSKA (reference sequence). The CDR3 runs to 14 residues. Trimming left V 6 bases short and J 0 bases short, with 9 bases between. The chain's CDR3 is CSARQVSGANVLTF. The CDR3, as DNA: TGCAGTGCGAGACAGGTCTCTGGGGCCAACGTCCTGACTTTC.

The chain recombines TRBV12-3 or TRBV12-4 with TRBJ2-1; no definite D call. The CDR3 spans 14 residues. V lost 3 bases to trimming and J lost 0 bases, with 6 bases between them. CDR3 nucleotides: TGTGCCAGCAGTTTTTCCGTCTCCTACAATGAGCAGTTCTTC. This encodes CASSFSVSYNEQFF.

This sequence joins TRBV20-1 and TRBJ2-7; the D gene could be TRBD1 or TRBD2 (5 bases each). The CDR3 runs to 14 residues. The germline gives CDR1 DFQATT, CDR2 SNEGSKA (reference sequence). Deletions cut 1 base from V and 0 bases from J, with 10 bases between. Written as DNA, the CDR3 is TGCAGTGCTAGAGCGCCAGGGAGCTCCTACGAGCAGTACTTC. It specifies CSARAPGSSYEQYF.

J is TRBJ1-2 and V is TRBV28, with 8 bases matching TRBD1. Germline V lookup: CDR1 MDHEN, CDR2 SYDVKM. The CDR3 totals 13 residues. The V and J ends lost 9 bases and 4 bases, in that order; junction bases with no gene match: 7. CDR3 amino acids: CASSQGDGYGYTF. The CDR3 nucleotides are TGTGCCAGTTCACAGGGGGACGGCTATGGCTACACCTTC.

This chain uses TRBV9 with TRBJ2-1; tentatively, D is TRBD1 (6 bases). This CDR3 has 13 amino acids. Germline CDR1 reads SGDLS; CDR2 reads YYNGEE. Deletions cut 3 bases from V and 10 bases from J, with 14 bases between. CDR3 sequence: CASSAHTGNEQFF. In nucleotides, the CDR3 is TGTGCCAGCAGCGCTCATACAGGGAACGAGCAGTTCTTC. Complete variable domain (other parts from reference TRBV9 and TRBJ2-1): DSGVTQTPKHLITATGQRVTLRCSPRSGDLSVYWYQQSLDQGLQFLIQYYNGEERAKGNILERFSAQQFPDLHSELNLSSLELGDSALYFCASSAHTGNEQFFGPGTRLTVL.

V and J are TRBV2 and TRBJ2-3; 9 nucleotides match TRBD2. CDR3 length: 13 amino acids. The V and J ends lost 7 bases and 4 bases, in that order; junction bases with no gene match: 3. Germline V gene lookup returns CDR1 SNHLY and CDR2 FYNNEI. CDR3 loop: CASKRGEADTQYF. The CDR3 DNA reads as TGTGCCAGCAAGCGGGGGGAGGCAGATACGCAGTATTTT.

The chain joins TRBV12-3 or TRBV12-4 to TRBJ1-2; 9 nucleotides agree with TRBD1. The CDR3 totals 14 residues. Trimming at V came to 5 bases and at J to 4 bases, leaving 5 bases not matched to a gene. CDR3 DNA: TGTGCCAGCAGTCACCGGGACAGGGCCTATGGCTACACCTTC. Amino acids: CASSHRDRAYGYTF.